These 22 T cell receptor beta chains originate from one sample sequenced in a study of shared clonotypes between healthy human individuals. Data came from immunoSEQ multiplex PCR; TCRdb stores just in-frame clones and leaves some out. The sample lists roughly 2.5 million clones, about 92% occurring once. Sequencing used naive CD4+ T cells sorted from blood. Subset denoted: CD45RA+ positively selected. The receptors were sampled from a man younger than 30 in good health.

This clone was seen only once. This rearrangement joins TRBV5-1 to TRBJ2-3, with D unresolved. Germline lookup yields CDR1 SGHRS and CDR2 YFSETQ. The CDR3 contains 17 residues. The V end lost 4 bases, the J end lost 0 bases, and 18 bases lay between the germline ends. Here the CDR3 DNA reads TGCGCCAGCAGCCTACGGGTACGGCAGCTCAGCACAGATACGCAGTATTTT. The encoded protein is CASSLRVRQLSTDTQYF.

This chain links TRBV18 with TRBJ2-1; possibly TRBD1 for D (5 bases). The CDR3 length is 15 residues. Germline V gene lookup returns CDR1 KGHSH and CDR2 LQKENI. Deletions cut 3 bases from V and 4 bases from J, with 13 bases between. CDR3 sequence: CASSPGKGEYNEQFF. The DNA of the CDR3 is TGTGCCAGCTCACCCGGAAAAGGGGAATACAATGAGCAGTTCTTC.

The chain joins TRBV6-6 to TRBJ1-6; D may be TRBD1 (5 bases). Trimming stripped 6 bases from V and 6 bases from J, with 15 bases between. Germline CDR1 MNHNY, CDR2 SVGAGI (reference sequence). CDR3 length equals 15 residues. The CDR3 region is CASRAGGVPNSPLHF. DNA of the CDR3: TGTGCCAGCAGGGCGGGGGGTGTCCCTAATTCACCCCTCCACTTT.

The chain couples TRBV5-1 to TRBJ2-7, with 8 nucleotides matching TRBD1. The CDR3 length is 13 residues. The germline gives CDR1 SGHRS, CDR2 YFSETQ. V shed 4 bases, J shed 9 bases, and the junction held 9 bases outside the gene matches. CDR3 sequence: CASSMDRARGQYF. CDR3 bases: TGCGCCAGCAGCATGGACAGGGCTCGGGGGCAGTACTTC.

V usage is TRBV6-5 and J usage is TRBJ1-2, with no clear D. From germline, CDR1 is MNHEY and CDR2 SVGAGI. The CDR3 has 15 amino acids. Trimming pared 4 bases from V and 0 bases from J, leaving 12 bases between. CDR3: CASSSGRETNYGYTF. CDR3 nucleotide sequence: TGTGCCAGCAGTTCTGGTCGGGAGACTAACTATGGCTACACCTTC.

The J gene is TRBJ2-4, the V gene TRBV2, with TRBD2 identical over 11 bases. The J segment lost 1 base and the V segment lost 3 bases, leaving 8 bases of the junction unmatched. Per the germline V gene, CDR1 is SNHLY and CDR2 is FYNNEI. The CDR3 extends over 18 amino acids. The CDR3 sequence: CASSELAGGHRAKNIQYF. The DNA for the CDR3 is TGTGCCAGCAGTGAGCTAGCGGGGGGCCATCGGGCCAAAAACATTCAGTACTTC.

As for this clone: Other DNA sequences in the sample encode the same CDR3. The chain carries TRBV7-2 and TRBJ2-5; D may match TRBD1 or TRBD2 (6 bases each). Looked up from germline, CDR1 is SGHTA and CDR2 is FQGNSA. The CDR3 loop spans 13 amino acids. The V end lost 3 bases, the J end lost 5 bases, and 10 bases lay between the germline ends. This CDR3 is CASSFQGRETQYF. CDR3 DNA: TGTGCCAGCAGCTTTCAGGGGAGGGAGACCCAGTACTTC.

The rearrangement joins TRBV4-3 to TRBJ1-4; 8 bases match TRBD1. Germline CDR1 reads LGHNA; CDR2 reads YSLEER. V gave up 1 base and J gave up 8 bases; unmatched junction bases: 9. CDR3 length equals 16 residues. CDR3 DNA: TGCGCCAGCAGCCAAGGGTCTACAGGGGGTGGGGAAAAACTGTTTTTT. Protein: CASSQGSTGGGEKLFF.

The chain couples TRBV6-5 to TRBJ2-5; D remains ambiguous. The CDR3 has 12 residues. The V end lost 5 bases, the J end lost 5 bases, and 9 bases lay between the germline ends. Germline CDR1 is MNHEY and CDR2 is SVGAGI. CDR3 DNA: TGTGCCAGCAGTGGATACGGGGAGACCCAGTACTTC. Its translation: CASSGYGETQYF.

The count of this clone is one. The chain is built from TRBV7-2 and TRBJ2-7; D unresolved. Germline assignment: CDR1 SGHTA and CDR2 FQGNSA. CDR3 length: 13 amino acids. Trimming pared 1 base from V and 6 bases from J, leaving 10 bases between. The CDR3: CASSLVGSSEQYF. The DNA for the CDR3 is TGTGCCAGCAGCTTAGTAGGGTCTAGCGAGCAGTACTTC.

The J gene is TRBJ1-2, the V gene TRBV5-6, with D possibly TRBD1 on 5 matching bases. The CDR3 runs to 15 residues. Trimming removed 7 bases from V and 2 bases from J, with 18 bases in between. The germline CDR1 and CDR2 sequences are SGHDT and YYEEEE. The CDR3 here is CASRGSSSGNYGYTF. In nucleotides, the CDR3 is TGTGCCAGCCGGGGGTCTAGTTCGGGGAACTATGGCTACACCTTC.

In this sample, this clone turned up once. V and J are TRBV4-1 and TRBJ2-4; D possibly matches TRBD1 or TRBD2 (6 bases each). With 0 bases removed from V and 2 bases from J, the gap between germline ends came to 14 bases. Germline-derived CDR1 and CDR2 are MGHRA and YSYEKL. This CDR3 is 17 amino acids long. CDR3 sequence (DNA): TGCGCCAGCAGCCAAGAGACGGGGGCGGGGTCCAAAAACATTCAGTACTTC. Amino acids: CASSQETGAGSKNIQYF.

The chain has TRBV5-6 and TRBJ1-3, with a possible D match to TRBD1 (6 bases). Germline loops: CDR1 SGHDT, CDR2 YYEEEE. The length of the CDR3 is 16 residues. V was cut by 4 bases and J by 2 bases, with 16 bases left in between. The CDR3 nucleotides read TGTGCCAGCAGCCGGCGGACAGCCGGTACTGGAAACACCATATATTTT. It specifies CASSRRTAGTGNTIYF.

This chain connects TRBV5-1 to TRBJ1-4, with TRBD1 matching 10 bases. V lost 4 bases and J lost 7; bases outside the gene matches: 7. This CDR3 contains 15 residues. The V gene's germline CDR1 is SGHRS and CDR2 YFSETQ. DNA for the CDR3: TGCGCCAGCAGCCTCCGACAGGGGGCTGGTGAAAAACTGTTTTTT. This codes for CASSLRQGAGEKLFF. The variable domain in full, with the rest retrieved from reference TRBV5-1 and TRBJ1-4, is KAGVTQTPRYLIKTRGQQVTLSCSPISGHRSVSWYQQTPGQGLQFLFEYFSETQRNKGNFPGRFSGRQFSNSRSEMNVSTLELGDSALYLCASSLRQGAGEKLFFGSGTQLSVL.

V and J are TRBV2 and TRBJ2-5, with 7 bases aligning to TRBD2. CDR1 is SNHLY and CDR2 is FYNNEI in the germline V gene. Losses at the gene ends were 1 base for V and 4 bases for J; bases not matched to a gene: 6. This CDR3 spans 15 amino acids. DNA for the CDR3: TGTGCCAGCAGTGAAGTAGGCGGGAGAACAGAGACCCAGTACTTC. Residues: CASSEVGGRTETQYF.

The chain is built from TRBV7-9 and TRBJ1-1; D not resolved. The ends were cut back, 4 bases at V and 4 bases at J, with 13 bases in the middle. The length of the CDR3 is 14 residues. Germline loops: CDR1 SEHNR, CDR2 FQNEAQ (reference sequence). CDR3 nucleotides: TGTGCCAGCAGCTCCCAAGACGGGAGCACTGAAGCTTTCTTT. It codes for CASSSQDGSTEAFF.

This clone appeared a single time. The DNA for the CDR3 is TGTGCCAGTAATGTTAAGTGGGAGGCAGCCTACAATGAGCAGTTCTTC. This codes for CASNVKWEAAYNEQFF. V and J are TRBV19 and TRBJ2-1, with a possible D match to TRBD2 (6 bases). Germline V CDR1 and CDR2: LNHDA, SQIVND (reference sequence). Trimming left V 7 bases short and J 2 bases short, with 18 bases between. The CDR3 covers 16 residues.

To note about this clone: At the DNA level, this CDR3 is encoded by other sequences in the same sample as well. This chain links TRBV7-9 with TRBJ2-7; D not resolved. Germline CDR1 is SEHNR and CDR2 is FQNEAQ (reference sequence). V was shortened by 1 base and J by 1 base, with 5 bases between the two germline ends. This CDR3 has 13 residues. CDR3 sequence: CASSLDSSYEQYF. DNA of the CDR3: TGTGCCAGCAGCTTAGACAGTTCCTACGAGCAGTACTTC.

Note on this clone: This specimen includes other DNA sequences encoding the same CDR3. The V and J genes are TRBV18 and TRBJ1-5; D perhaps matches TRBD1 (5 bases). V dropped 2 bases and J dropped 3 bases, with 8 bases sitting between them. CDR3 length: 14 residues. The V gene's germline CDR1 is KGHSH and CDR2 LQKENI. Here the CDR3 DNA reads TGTGCCAGCTCACCAGACAGAACCAATCAGCCCCAGCATTTT. Translation gives CASSPDRTNQPQHF.

The V call is TRBV6-5, the J call TRBJ1-6; D ambiguous. Trimming left V 0 bases short and J 7 bases short, with 10 bases between. The CDR3 has 15 amino acids. Germline V lookup: CDR1 MNHEY, CDR2 SVGAGI. Here the CDR3 reads CASSYSTQTNSPLHF. DNA of the CDR3: TGTGCCAGCAGTTACTCGACCCAGACAAATTCACCCCTCCACTTT.

The chain uses TRBV6-4 and TRBJ1-2; the match to TRBD1 covers 7 bases. V was pared by 5 bases and J by 5 bases, with 5 bases of the junction left unmatched. The CDR3 covers 13 residues. Looked up from germline, CDR1 is MRHNA and CDR2 is SNTAGT. The CDR3 DNA reads TGTGCCAGCAGTATGGAGACAGGGTATGGCTACACCTTC. This gives the protein CASSMETGYGYTF.

The chain carries TRBV5-1 and TRBJ2-5, with TRBD1 identical over 7 bases. In germline, CDR1 is SGHRS, CDR2 YFSETQ. The CDR3 runs 15 residues. V dropped 3 bases and J dropped 3; count of bases not matched to a gene: 8. CDR3 nucleotide sequence: TGCGCCAGCAGCTGGAGACAGGGTCGGGAAGAGACCCAGTACTTC. Translating gives CASSWRQGREETQYF. The variable domain in full, with the rest retrieved from reference TRBV5-1 and TRBJ2-5, is KAGVTQTPRYLIKTRGQQVTLSCSPISGHRSVSWYQQTPGQGLQFLFEYFSETQRNKGNFPGRFSGRQFSNSRSEMNVSTLELGDSALYLCASSWRQGREETQYFGPGTRLLVL.